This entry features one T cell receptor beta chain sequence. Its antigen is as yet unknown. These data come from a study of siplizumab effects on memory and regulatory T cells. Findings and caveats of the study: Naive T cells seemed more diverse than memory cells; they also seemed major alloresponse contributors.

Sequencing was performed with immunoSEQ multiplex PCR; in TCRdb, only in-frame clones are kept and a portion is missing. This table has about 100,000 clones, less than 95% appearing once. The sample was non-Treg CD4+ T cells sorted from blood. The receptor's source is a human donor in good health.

In nucleotides, the CDR3 is TGCGCCAGCACGGAAAGGACAGGGGAATTGAGCGAGCAGTACTTC. Translating gives CASTERTGELSEQYF. The chain employs TRBV4-1 and TRBJ2-7, with 9 nucleotides matching TRBD1. Germline-derived CDR1 and CDR2 are MGHRA and YSYEKL. The CDR3 extends over 15 amino acids. Unmatched junction bases numbered 13, after V lost 7 bases and J lost 6 bases.